This entry features one T cell receptor beta chain sequence. What it binds is unknown. TCRdb used MiXCR to reprocess the reads, holding one entry per CDR3 protein. Among around 770,000 distinct CDR3 sequences, 25% to 30% were seen once, and the ten largest hold roughly 14%. This entry belongs to a study of T cell repertoires in cytomegalovirus infection. Study-level findings and limits: Clonotype analysis showed dominance of the ex vivo response by HLA-C-restricted CMV-specific TCR beta clonotypes. Identification of carriers of CMV plus the relevant HLA was performed using cumulative public TCR beta family frequency.

CDR1 is MDHEN and CDR2 is SYDVKM in the germline V gene. With 5 bases removed from V and 6 bases from J, the gap between germline ends came to 19 bases. CDR3 length equals 15 residues. The sample in question was cultured CD8+ T cells from PBMCs, obtained from culture after CMV antigen stimulation. The sequence came from a human donor in good health (CMV status not recorded). Some clones in this sample may be carry-over from other donors' samples. This chain links TRBV28 with TRBJ1-1, with D unclear. CDR3 DNA: TGTGCCAGCAGTCGCCCGCCATCAAGAGGAGCTGAAGCTTTCTTT. Translation gives CASSRPPSRGAEAFF.